These T cell receptor beta chains were read from a single sample in a study of cytomegalovirus exposure and HLA in healthy donors. Method: immunoSEQ multiplex PCR; TCRdb's copy keeps in-frame clones and lacks some. This repertoire comprises about 170,000 clones; its ten largest clones make up roughly 0.83%. Sequences were obtained from PBMCs. All receptors come from a young woman in good health and CMV-seropositive. The CDR3 runs from the conserved cysteine through the conserved F or W. Each record gives: CDR3 length, J gene, V gene, CDR3 protein.

14 TRBJ1-1 TRBV5-8 CASSLSQGKTEAFF
15 TRBJ1-2 TRBV19 CASSIVDSYTYGYTF
15 TRBJ2-1 TRBV5-1 CASSLVVSASNEQFF
16 TRBJ1-6 TRBV4-2 CASSQDLQGFPSPLHF
14 . TRBV6-6 CASSLAGTNYEQYF
15 TRBJ1-3 TRBV30 CASAATGGYGNTIYF
15 TRBJ1-1 TRBV4-2 CASSQVRVGRTEAFF
17 TRBJ2-1 TRBV4-3 CASSPGASGKPYNEQFF
12 TRBJ1-2 TRBV19 CASSIDSYGYTF
15 TRBJ1-1 TRBV9 CASSVGGTVPVEAFF
15 TRBJ1-1 TRBV13 CASSPAGRGYTEAFF
14 TRBJ2-3 TRBV19 CASRAGLAEDTQYF
12 TRBJ2-3 TRBV5-1 CASSLGALSSPF
13 TRBJ2-5 TRBV10-1 CASSDGQQETQYF
13 TRBJ2-5 TRBV5-1 CASSTGPAETQYF
16 TRBJ2-2 TRBV9 CASSPSGGANTGELFF
15 TRBJ2-1 TRBV5-1 CASSPGLAGDNEQFF
15 TRBJ1-2 TRBV6-1 CASSDNEGGRYGYTF
13 TRBJ1-2 TRBV12-5 CASTGGSNYGYTF
12 TRBJ1-1 TRBV10-3 CAISLSNTEAFF
19 TRBJ2-3 TRBV9 CASSVFGLAPGANTDTQYF
15 TRBJ1-2 TRBV6-5 CASSYSVGRRNGYTF
16 TRBJ1-3 TRBV7-2 CASSLGRTYSGNTIYF
18 TRBJ1-1 TRBV7-9 CASSLAPRFYGQSPEAFF
14 TRBJ1-2 TRBV6-5 CASSSSGANYGYTF
15 TRBJ2-3 TRBV4-3 CASSQELGGTDTQYF
15 TRBJ2-7 TRBV7-8 CASSFGTSGGDEQYF
14 TRBJ1-2 TRBV11-2 CASSLNREHYGYTF
17 TRBJ2-5 TRBV9 CASSVASRTSNAETQYF
18 TRBJ1-6 TRBV30 CAWSVRDREGAYNSPLHF
14 TRBJ1-2 TRBV2 CASSKNTRGYGYTF
14 TRBJ2-5 TRBV4-2 CASSQVGAGETQYF
19 TRBJ1-4 TRBV4-3 CASSQDGSGGVGTNEKLFF
16 TRBJ2-3 TRBV5-1 CASSFWLAASTDTQYF
15 TRBJ2-7 TRBV6-5 CASSRHRGSSYEQYF
13 TRBJ2-7 TRBV4-3 CASSQKQGYEQYF
13 TRBJ1-2 TRBV9 CASSVGQGNGYTF
15 TRBJ2-7 TRBV11-2 CASSLGSSGIYEQYF
15 TRBJ1-1 TRBV18 CASSPRSGFSTEAFF